These 31 T cell receptor beta chains share one sample of origin, sequenced in a study of shared clonotypes between healthy human individuals. The method was immunoSEQ multiplex PCR; TCRdb's version includes in-frame clones alone and lacks a portion of them. The repertoire consists of 950,000 to 1,200,000 clones, with 60% to 80% occurring once and the leading ten covering over 0.8%. The sample comprised memory CD4+ T cells from PBMCs. The sample's subset: CD45RA-negative fraction. Receptors originate from a man aged 18-30 years in good health. Some clones in this sample may be carry-over from other donors' samples.

In DNA, the CDR3 is TGTGCCAGCAGCTCCCCGGGACAGGGGCCCTACGAGCAGTACTTC. Its protein is CASSSPGQGPYEQYF. This sequence joins TRBV5-4 and TRBJ2-7; 10 nucleotides match TRBD1. This CDR3 is 15 amino acids long. CDR1 and CDR2 from the germline V gene are SGHNT and YYREEE (reference sequence). After removal of 3 bases from V and 2 bases from J, the junction contained 5 bases not matched to a gene.

The rearrangement links TRBV2 to TRBJ2-1; TRBD2 might be the D (7 bases). CDR3 length: 13 residues. The germline CDR1 and CDR2 sequences are SNHLY and FYNNEI. V lost 4 bases and J lost 9, with 13 bases in between. CDR3 loop: CASSGIRGGEQFF. The CDR3 DNA reads as TGTGCCAGCAGTGGGATTAGGGGGGGTGAGCAGTTCTTC.

This clone was recorded many times. One end of the junction fails to match germline, which may point to a read error. Other DNA sequences in this specimen translate into the identical CDR3. The V call is TRBV25-1, the J call TRBJ2-3; D is perhaps TRBD1 or TRBD2 (5 bases each). This CDR3 spans 14 amino acids. Germline CDR1 reads MGHDK; CDR2 reads SYGVNS. As DNA, the CDR3 is TGTGCCAACAGTACCCGGGACAGCACAGATACGCAGTATTTT. Its protein is CANSTRDSTDTQYF.

This clone was seen a handful of times. The chain's CDR3 is CASISLTGGEKLFF. As DNA, the CDR3 is TGTGCCAGCATTTCCTTGACAGGAGGGGAAAAACTGTTTTTT. The chain employs TRBV28 and TRBJ1-4; D is possibly TRBD1 (6 bases). This CDR3 is 14 amino acids long. Trimming pared 7 bases from V and 8 bases from J, leaving 17 bases between. CDR1 MDHEN and CDR2 SYDVKM come from the germline V gene.

The sample holds a few counts of this clone. The chain has TRBV13 and TRBJ1-1; TRBD1 might be the D (5 bases). CDR1 PRHDT and CDR2 FYEKMQ come from the germline V gene (reference sequence). The CDR3 extends over 14 amino acids. The V gene lost 6 bases and the J gene lost 1 base, with 12 bases spanning the gap. Here the CDR3 reads CASSRRTQNTEAFF. CDR3 DNA: TGTGCCAGCAGTCGTCGGACACAGAACACTGAAGCTTTCTTT.

The chain is built from TRBV7-2 and TRBJ1-1; D is undetermined. Germline assignment: CDR1 SGHTA and CDR2 FQGNSA. Trimming cost V 5 bases and J 11 bases, with 15 bases left between them. The CDR3 length is 12 residues. DNA for the CDR3: TGTGCCAGCAGCCTGGACGGATTTGGGGCTTTCTTT. Encoded protein: CASSLDGFGAFF.

The CDR3 coding sequence is TGCGCCAGCAGCCCTTTGACTAGCGGGGCGAACGAGCAGTACTTC. Translated, it gives CASSPLTSGANEQYF. This sequence joins TRBV5-1 and TRBJ2-7; the match to TRBD2 covers 11 bases. The J segment lost 5 bases and the V segment lost 4 bases, leaving 8 bases of the junction unmatched. There are 15 residues in the CDR3. In germline, CDR1 is SGHRS, CDR2 YFSETQ.

V usage is TRBV6-5 and J usage is TRBJ1-1, with TRBD1 identical over 7 bases. V trimming: 2 bases; J trimming: 1 base; junction bases outside the gene matches: 7. Germline V gene data show CDR1 as MNHEY and CDR2 as SVGAGI. This CDR3 is built from 16 residues. DNA of the CDR3: TGTGCCAGCAGTTACGAGACAGGGCGAGAGAACACTGAAGCTTTCTTT. Amino acids: CASSYETGRENTEAFF.

The chain employs TRBV29-1 and TRBJ2-7; 7 bases fit TRBD1. The CDR3 length is 12 residues. Germline CDR1 reads SQVTM; CDR2 reads ANQGSEA. V was pared by 6 bases and J by 6 bases, with 8 bases of the junction left unmatched. CDR3 DNA sequence: TGCAGCGTCGGACAGGACCCCGCCGAGCAGTACTTC. It encodes CSVGQDPAEQYF.

This rearrangement joins TRBV5-1 to TRBJ2-1; D call uncertain. Trimming shortened V by 3 bases and J by 4 bases, and 17 bases separated the two germline ends. Germline V CDR1 and CDR2: SGHRS, YFSETQ. The CDR3 loop spans 16 amino acids. The CDR3 nucleotides are TGCGCCAGCAGCTCCGCCGTAGGGTCGCGGTACAATGAGCAGTTCTTC. It is translated as CASSSAVGSRYNEQFF.

The chain employs TRBV5-1 and TRBJ1-2, with 7 positions matching TRBD1. V shed 4 bases, J shed 11 bases, and the junction held 8 bases outside the gene matches. CDR1 SGHRS and CDR2 YFSETQ come from the germline V gene. This CDR3 has 12 amino acids. The CDR3 sequence: CASSLGDSLYTF. Here the CDR3 DNA reads TGCGCCAGCAGCCTGGGGGACAGCCTGTACACCTTC.

The V and J genes are TRBV7-6 and TRBJ2-7, with 11 nucleotides matching TRBD2. CDR3 size: 16 residues. Trimming took 3 bases from V and 3 from J; bases not matched to a gene: 7. In germline, CDR1 is SGHVS, CDR2 FNYEAQ. The CDR3 DNA is TGTGCCAGCAGCTTGACTAGCGGGATGGTTAACTACGAGCAGTACTTC. Translated: CASSLTSGMVNYEQYF.

V usage is TRBV27 and J usage is TRBJ2-7; 7 bases are a match to TRBD2. Germline CDR1 is MNHEY and CDR2 is SMNVEV (reference sequence). The CDR3 runs 18 residues. Trimming cost V 5 bases and J 0 bases; bases outside gene matches: 16. CDR3 protein: CASSALPQLALSSYEQYF. In DNA, the CDR3 is TGTGCCAGCAGTGCCCTACCCCAACTAGCGCTAAGCTCCTACGAGCAGTACTTC.

The gene calls are TRBV2 and TRBJ1-5, with D unresolved. The V gene's germline CDR1 is SNHLY and CDR2 FYNNEI. The V gene lost 6 bases and the J gene lost 4 bases, with 7 bases spanning the gap. The CDR3 length is 12 residues. The DNA for the CDR3 is TGTGCCAGCAGGGCGGTAAATCAGCCCCAGCATTTT. This codes for CASRAVNQPQHF. Together with reference TRBV2 and TRBJ1-5, the CDR3 gives the full variable domain: EPEVTQTPSHQVTQMGQEVILRCVPISNHLYFYWYRQILGQKVEFLVSFYNNEISEKSEIFDDQFSVERPDGSNFTLKIRSTKLEDSAMYFCASRAVNQPQHFGDGTRLSIL.

This chain connects TRBV7-9 to TRBJ2-1, with TRBD2 as a possible D gene (5 bases). Germline values: CDR1 SEHNR, CDR2 FQNEAQ (reference sequence). CDR3 length equals 16 residues. The V and J ends lost 5 bases and 0 bases respectively, with 14 bases between them. CDR3 DNA: TGTGCCAGCAGCACCCCAGCGGCCCGCTCCTACAATGAGCAGTTCTTC. As protein: CASSTPAARSYNEQFF.

The chain has TRBV28 and TRBJ2-4; the match to TRBD1 covers 8 bases. In germline, CDR1 is MDHEN, CDR2 SYDVKM. J was trimmed by 3 bases and V by 4 bases; bases with no gene match: 5. This CDR3 region has 15 residues. In DNA form, the CDR3 reads TGTGCCAGCAGTTCAACGGACAGGGTCAAAAACATTCAGTACTTC. Its translation is CASSSTDRVKNIQYF.

V and J are TRBV5-8 and TRBJ2-7; TRBD1 aligns across 11 bases. Germline V gene sequence: CDR1 SGHTS, CDR2 YDEGEE. This CDR3 is built from 13 residues. J gave up 10 bases and V 1 base, and 4 bases lay outside the gene matches. In nucleotides, the CDR3 is TGTGCCAGCAGCTTGATTGGGACAGGGGGTCAGTACTTC. Translating gives CASSLIGTGGQYF.

The V gene is TRBV5-4, the J gene TRBJ2-5, with D hard to call. Looked up from germline, CDR1 is SGHNT and CDR2 is YYREEE (reference sequence). Trimming removed 1 base from V and 3 bases from J, with 7 bases in between. The CDR3 is 13 amino acids. The CDR3: CASSLPLEETQYF. CDR3 in DNA: TGTGCCAGCAGCTTGCCTCTAGAAGAGACCCAGTACTTC.

The rearrangement joins TRBV27 to TRBJ2-5; D is possibly TRBD1 (5 bases). This CDR3 is 13 amino acids long. Germline CDR1 MNHEY, CDR2 SMNVEV (reference sequence). Trimming pared 2 bases from V and 4 bases from J, leaving 8 bases between. The CDR3 here is CASSLQGAETQYF. DNA for the CDR3: TGTGCCAGCAGTTTACAAGGGGCAGAGACCCAGTACTTC.

In its sample, this clone was seen once. The chain carries TRBV29-1 and TRBJ2-1; D gene unclear. Trimming pared 5 bases from V and 0 bases from J, leaving 14 bases between. Germline V CDR1 and CDR2: SQVTM, ANQGSEA. The CDR3 extends over 15 amino acids. The CDR3 sequence: CSVSPLLSSYNEQFF. The DNA of the CDR3 is TGCAGCGTTTCCCCCCTCTTGAGCTCCTACAATGAGCAGTTCTTC.

This clone came up once. The chain employs TRBV2 and TRBJ1-4, with unresolved D. The germline gives CDR1 SNHLY, CDR2 FYNNEI. The CDR3 is 12 residues long. Trimming left V 5 bases short and J 1 base short, with 2 bases between. The CDR3 nucleotides read TGTGCCAGCAGTCGAACTAATGAAAAACTGTTTTTT. Its protein is CASSRTNEKLFF.

This clone has only one observation. This CDR3 is CASRGGQVAYEQYF. In DNA form, the CDR3 reads TGTGCCAGCAGGGGGGGACAGGTCGCCTACGAGCAGTACTTC. The V call is TRBV6-1, the J call TRBJ2-7; 8 positions agree with TRBD1. The CDR3 totals 14 residues. J was trimmed by 2 bases and V by 6 bases; bases with no gene match: 6. Germline loops: CDR1 MNHNS, CDR2 SASEGT.

Turning to this clone: The identical CDR3 is also encoded by other nucleotide sequences in the sample. The chain recombines TRBV9 with TRBJ2-7; the D is unclear. V lost 0 bases and J 1 base, leaving 8 bases between the germline ends. Germline V lookup: CDR1 SGDLS, CDR2 YYNGEE. The CDR3 is 14 amino acids. The chain's CDR3 is CASSVVAASYEQYF. CDR3 sequence (DNA): TGTGCCAGCAGCGTAGTGGCAGCATCCTACGAGCAGTACTTC.

A word on this clone: This may arise from a read error, as a much more abundant clone is one base away. The rearrangement joins TRBV27 to TRBJ2-2, with D perhaps TRBD1 or TRBD2 (7 bases each). CDR1 is MNHEY, CDR2 SMNVEV, per germline (reference sequence). V was clipped by 7 bases and J by 9 bases, with 21 bases between them. The CDR3 has 15 residues. CDR3 nucleotide sequence: TGTGCCAGCAATCCCCAGACAGGGAGGGCACGGGAGCTGTTTTTT. Residues: CASNPQTGRARELFF.

About this clone: A read error is possible here, since a much larger clone lies one base away. The gene calls are TRBV4-2 and TRBJ1-5; 9 bases align to TRBD1. V trimming: 4 bases; J trimming: 4 bases; junction bases outside the gene matches: 2. Germline lookup yields CDR1 LGHNA and CDR2 YNFKEQ. There are 14 residues in the CDR3. The CDR3 protein is CASSPTGGNQPQHF. Here the CDR3 DNA reads TGTGCCAGCAGCCCGACAGGGGGTAATCAGCCCCAGCATTTT.

The chain has TRBV7-2 and TRBJ2-7; weak D call: TRBD1 (6 bases). The CDR3 extends over 13 amino acids. Germline-derived CDR1 and CDR2 are SGHTA and FQGNSA. Trimming shortened V by 1 base and J by 6 bases, and 10 bases separated the two germline ends. The CDR3 coding sequence is TGTGCCAGCAGCTTAGGGGGGCGGGTCGAGCAGTACTTC. Translating gives CASSLGGRVEQYF.

Only one count was recorded for this clone. The V gene is TRBV28, the J gene TRBJ2-7, with 8 bases that match TRBD1. The germline CDR1 and CDR2 sequences are MDHEN and SYDVKM. The CDR3 has 16 residues. V lost 4 bases and J lost 4; bases outside the gene matches: 12. CDR3 nucleotide sequence: TGTGCCAGCAGTTCCCTCGGGACAGGCAATAGATACGAGCAGTACTTC. This gives the protein CASSSLGTGNRYEQYF.

This clone was observed a single time. The chain links TRBV27 to TRBJ2-2; 14 nucleotides match TRBD2. CDR1 MNHEY and CDR2 SMNVEV come from the germline V gene (reference sequence). J gave up 1 base and V 11 bases, and 12 bases lay outside the gene matches. The CDR3 extends over 18 amino acids. The CDR3 reads CACRTSGRLNQNTGELFF. The CDR3 DNA follows: TGTGCCTGCCGGACTAGCGGGAGGCTAAACCAGAACACCGGGGAGCTGTTTTTT.

On this clone itself: Other nucleotide sequences in the sample specify the same CDR3. The V and J genes are TRBV28 and TRBJ2-5; a possible D gene is TRBD2 (5 bases). This CDR3 has 12 amino acids. Germline CDR1 reads MDHEN; CDR2 reads SYDVKM. Trimming pared 3 bases from V and 3 bases from J, leaving 5 bases between. CDR3 DNA: TGTGCCAGCAGTTTGCGGGAAGAGACCCAGTACTTC. Its translation: CASSLREETQYF.

This clone was seen more than once but under ten times. Other DNA sequences in the same sample also yield this CDR3. The V call is TRBV28, the J call TRBJ1-2; the D is unclear. The V and J ends lost 4 bases and 0 bases respectively, with 21 bases between them. CDR1 and CDR2 from the germline V gene are MDHEN and SYDVKM. The CDR3 runs 18 residues. The CDR3 DNA sequence: TGTGCCAGCAGTTCCACCGGCCGTATGAGACCGGCTAACTATGGCTACACCTTC. Translated, it gives CASSSTGRMRPANYGYTF.

There are a few counts of this clone. The chain couples TRBV11-2 to TRBJ2-7; 10 positions agree with TRBD1. The CDR3 consists of 15 residues. With V trimmed by 4 bases and J by 6 bases, 9 bases remained unmatched. Germline V gene lookup returns CDR1 SGHAT and CDR2 FQNNGV. This CDR3 reads CASSSPGQGTREQYF. The CDR3 region has the DNA TGTGCCAGCAGCTCACCGGGACAGGGGACCCGCGAGCAGTACTTC. Drawing the rest from reference TRBV11-2 and TRBJ2-7, the complete variable domain is EAGVAQSPRYKIIEKRQSVAFWCNPISGHATLYWYQQILGQGPKLLIQFQNNGVVDDSQLPKDRFSAERLKGVDSTLKIQPAKLEDSAVYLCASSSPGQGTREQYFGPGTRLTVT.